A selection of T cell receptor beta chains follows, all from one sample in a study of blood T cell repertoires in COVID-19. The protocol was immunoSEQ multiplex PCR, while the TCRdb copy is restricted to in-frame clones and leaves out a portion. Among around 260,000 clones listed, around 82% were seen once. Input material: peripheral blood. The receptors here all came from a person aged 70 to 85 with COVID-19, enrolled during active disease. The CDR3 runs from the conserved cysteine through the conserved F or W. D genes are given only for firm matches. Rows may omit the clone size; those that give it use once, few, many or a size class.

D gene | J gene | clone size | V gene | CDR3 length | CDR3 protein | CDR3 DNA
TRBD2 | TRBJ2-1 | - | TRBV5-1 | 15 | CASSRTSGGASEQFF | TGCGCCAGCAGCCGTACTAGCGGGGGGGCTAGTGAGCAGTTCTTC
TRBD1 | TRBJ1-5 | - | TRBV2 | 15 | CASSSGTGLNQPQHF | TGTGCCAGCAGTTCCGGGACAGGCCTCAATCAGCCCCAGCATTTT
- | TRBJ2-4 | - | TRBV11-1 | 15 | CASSLGPTPRDIQYF | TGTGCCAGCAGCTTAGGACCTACTCCGAGGGACATTCAGTACTTC
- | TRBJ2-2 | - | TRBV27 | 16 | CASSPIRLTGPGELFF | TGTGCCAGCAGTCCTATTCGACTGACTGGCCCCGGGGAGCTGTTTTTT
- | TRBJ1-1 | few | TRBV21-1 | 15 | CASSGTGVLGSEAFF | TGTGCCAGTTCCGGGACAGGGGTGCTCGGGTCTGAAGCTTTCTTT
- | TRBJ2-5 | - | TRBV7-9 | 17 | CASSLGSGGALQETQYF | TGTGCCAGCAGCTTAGGATCCGGGGGTGCCCTCCAAGAGACCCAGTACTTC
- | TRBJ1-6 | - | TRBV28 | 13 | CAIETGPGSPLHF | TGTGCCATCGAGACAGGCCCTGGTTCACCCCTCCACTTT
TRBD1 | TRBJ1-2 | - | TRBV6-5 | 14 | CASRLDRAVDGYTF | TGTGCCAGCAGGCTGGACAGGGCAGTTGATGGCTACACCTTC
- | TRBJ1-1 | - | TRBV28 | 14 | CASSQVGKNTEAFF | TGTGCCAGCAGTCAGGTTGGCAAGAACACTGAAGCTTTCTTT
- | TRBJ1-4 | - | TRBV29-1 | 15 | CSVEGGGPGYEKLFF | TGCAGCGTTGAAGGTGGAGGGCCGGGGTACGAAAAACTGTTTTTT
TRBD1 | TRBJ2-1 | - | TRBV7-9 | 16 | CASSYAGTGVDNEQFF | TGTGCCAGCAGCTACGCCGGGACAGGGGTCGACAATGAGCAGTTCTTC
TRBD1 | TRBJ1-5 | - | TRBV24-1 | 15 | CATAGDRGRGQPQHF | TGTGCCACGGCGGGGGACAGGGGGCGAGGGCAGCCCCAGCATTTT
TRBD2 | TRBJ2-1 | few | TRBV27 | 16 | CASSKMSAGGPNEQFF | TGTGCCAGCAGTAAAATGTCAGCGGGAGGGCCCAATGAGCAGTTCTTC
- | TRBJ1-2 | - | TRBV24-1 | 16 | CATSGLISDRNYGYTF | TGTGCCACCAGTGGTCTCATATCAGACAGGAACTATGGCTACACCTTC
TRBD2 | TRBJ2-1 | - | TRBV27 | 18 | CASSFRWAGDGSYNEQFF | TGTGCCAGCAGTTTTAGATGGGCGGGAGATGGGTCCTACAATGAGCAGTTCTTC
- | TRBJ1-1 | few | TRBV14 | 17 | CASSQNPGRRTTTEAFF | TGTGCCAGCAGCCAGAATCCCGGGCGGAGGACGACCACTGAAGCTTTCTTT
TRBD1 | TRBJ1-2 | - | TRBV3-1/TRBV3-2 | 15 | CASRPGTGLFDGYTF | TGTGCCAGCAGACCCGGGACAGGGTTATTCGATGGCTACACCTTC
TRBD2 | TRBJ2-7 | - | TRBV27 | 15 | CASSLTAGGTYEQYF | TGTGCCAGCAGTTTAACGGCGGGAGGAACCTACGAGCAGTACTTC
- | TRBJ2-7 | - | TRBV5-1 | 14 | CASSPDQGSDEQYF | TGCGCCAGCAGCCCGGACCAGGGATCGGACGAGCAGTACTTC
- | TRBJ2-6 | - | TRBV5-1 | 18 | CASSLFGLSRSGANVLTF | TGCGCCAGCAGCTTGTTTGGGCTATCCAGGTCTGGGGCCAACGTCCTGACTTTC
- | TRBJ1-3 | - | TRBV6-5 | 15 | CASSFRNPSGNTIYF | TGTGCCAGCAGTTTCAGGAACCCCTCTGGAAACACCATATATTTT
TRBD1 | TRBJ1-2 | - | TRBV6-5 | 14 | CASSQRDSFYGYTF | TGTGCCAGCAGTCAAAGGGACAGTTTTTATGGCTACACCTTC
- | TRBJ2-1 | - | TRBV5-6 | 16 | CASSFHGGLAYNEQFF | TGTGCCAGCAGCTTCCACGGTGGGCTAGCGTACAATGAGCAGTTCTTC
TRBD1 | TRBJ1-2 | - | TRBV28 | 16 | CASSHDREVRNYGYTF | TGTGCCAGCAGCCATGACAGGGAGGTCCGTAACTATGGCTACACCTTC
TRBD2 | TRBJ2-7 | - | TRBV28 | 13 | CGTRGLARYEQYF | TGTGGAACCCGGGGACTAGCGCGCTACGAGCAGTACTTC
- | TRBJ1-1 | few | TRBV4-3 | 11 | CASSHNSEAFF | TGCGCCAGCAGCCACAACAGCGAAGCTTTCTTT
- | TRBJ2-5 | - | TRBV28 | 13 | CASSLRLYETQYF | TGTGCCAGCAGTCTCCGACTGTATGAGACCCAGTACTTC
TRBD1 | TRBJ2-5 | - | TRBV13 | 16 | CASSEEQPGQRETQYF | TGTGCCAGCAGCGAAGAACAGCCGGGACAGAGAGAGACCCAGTACTTC
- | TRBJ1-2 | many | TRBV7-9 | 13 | CASSDWTSYGYTF | TGTGCCAGCAGCGACTGGACAAGTTATGGCTACACCTTC
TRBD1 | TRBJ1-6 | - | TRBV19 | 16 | CASRRSSGQGNSPLHF | TGTGCCAGTAGACGATCCTCCGGACAGGGTAATTCACCCCTCCACTTT